The 4 T cell receptor beta chains below come from one sample, sequenced in a study of shared clonotypes between healthy human individuals. This table comes from immunoSEQ multiplex PCR, and its TCRdb copy is limited to in-frame clones, with some not included. There are fewer than 2.5 million clones in the sample; under 95% occur only once, and about 0.38% lies in the top ten. Material: naive CD4+ T cells from PBMCs. Subset here: CD45RA+ positively selected. These receptors came from a man in his late teens or twenties in good health. Some clones in this sample may be carry-over from other donors' samples.

The chain uses TRBV10-2 and TRBJ2-7; 7 bases are shared with TRBD2. Germline CDR1 reads WSHSY; CDR2 reads SAAADI. V dropped 4 bases and J dropped 2; count of bases not matched to a gene: 5. The CDR3 loop spans 14 amino acids. The chain's CDR3 is CASSVSGPTYEQYF. DNA for the CDR3: TGCGCCAGCAGTGTTAGCGGGCCTACCTACGAGCAGTACTTC.

This sequence joins TRBV7-2 and TRBJ1-2; 7 positions agree with TRBD1. The CDR3 extends over 14 amino acids. V lost 7 bases and J lost 1; bases outside the gene matches: 6. CDR1 and CDR2 from the germline V gene are SGHTA and FQGNSA. The CDR3 loop reads CASTTGSRNYGYTF. CDR3 nucleotide sequence: TGTGCCAGCACGACAGGGTCACGTAACTATGGCTACACCTTC.

The chain has TRBV19 and TRBJ2-1; 7 positions match TRBD1. The CDR3 is 13 amino acids. The V and J ends lost 4 bases and 5 bases, in that order; junction bases with no gene match: 2. From germline, CDR1 is LNHDA and CDR2 SQIVND (reference sequence). The CDR3 DNA reads TGTGCCAGTAGTAAGGGACAGAACAATGAGCAGTTCTTC. Protein product: CASSKGQNNEQFF.

The gene calls are TRBV15 and TRBJ1-3; tentative D call: TRBD1 (6 bases). The CDR3 consists of 16 residues. Germline V gene sequence: CDR1 LNHNV, CDR2 YYDKDF (reference sequence). Trimming took off 5 bases at V and 0 bases at J, with 14 bases between the two ends. Here the CDR3 DNA reads TGTGCCACCAGCGAGGGGGGCCTCAGCTCTGGAAACACCATATATTTT. This translates into CATSEGGLSSGNTIYF. Combining the CDR3 with reference TRBV15 and TRBJ1-3 gives the whole variable domain DAMVIQNPRYQVTQFGKPVTLSCSQTLNHNVMYWYQQKSSQAPKLLFHYYDKDFNNEADTPDNFQSRRPNTSFCFLDIRSPGLGDTAMYLCATSEGGLSSGNTIYFGEGSWLTVV.